This T cell receptor (beta chain) is from a study of T cell responses to AZD1222 COVID-19 vaccine. Whole-study results and caveats: Every sample of the repertoires postdated the peak T cell response. Among AZD1222 vaccinees, only five to seven were seropositive at baseline. When two AZD1222 doses had been given, Spike-specific TCR breadth and depth rose. Nearly half of the spike-specific TCRs reportedly recognize variant regions that carry no mutations.

As for this clone: Its target is unknown.

The germline V gene has CDR1 LGHDT and CDR2 YNNKEL (reference sequence). The germline V and J ends were trimmed by 2 bases and 0 bases, with 8 bases remaining between them. The CDR3 extends over 14 amino acids. Repertoires were generated with immunoSEQ multiplex PCR, while TCRdb's copy carries only in-frame clones and drops some. Of about 150,000 clones listed, about 92% are singletons. This TCR was recovered from an adult who received the AZD1222 COVID-19 vaccine. Here the sequenced sample was peripheral blood, taken 28 days after the second AZD1222 dose. V usage is TRBV3-1 (or the pseudogene TRBV3-2) and J usage is TRBJ2-7; perhaps TRBD2 as D (5 bases). The CDR3 DNA sequence: TGTGCCAGCAGCCAACCGGGGAGCTCCTACGAGCAGTACTTC. Translating it yields CASSQPGSSYEQYF.